Below, 18 T cell receptor beta chains from the same sample are listed, as sequenced in a study of OX40 agonist ivuxolimab in advanced cancers. The data were produced by immunoSEQ multiplex PCR, yet TCRdb's version contains in-frame clones alone and is incomplete. The sample gives about 47,000 clones, approximately 82% of which show up once; around 2.5% is in the top ten. Material: CD4+ or CD8+ T cells sorted from blood, obtained in a trial of the OX40 agonist ivuxolimab. The receptors were gathered from an adult with an advanced solid tumor such as melanoma, head and neck, liver or kidney cancer.

V gene TRBV14 combines with J gene TRBJ2-5, with TRBD1 as a possible D gene (5 bases). Per the germline V gene, CDR1 is SGHDN and CDR2 is FVKESK. V was clipped by 1 base and J by 3 bases, with 12 bases between them. This CDR3 region has 15 residues. Written as DNA, the CDR3 is TGTGCCAGCAGCCAAGTCCTAGACAGAAAAGAGACCCAGTACTTC. As protein: CASSQVLDRKETQYF.

The chain combines TRBV18 with TRBJ2-5; unclear D gene. CDR3 length equals 15 residues. Trimming took off 0 bases at V and 2 bases at J, with 10 bases between the two ends. Germline V gene sequence: CDR1 KGHSH, CDR2 LQKENI. CDR3 nucleotide sequence: TGTGCCAGCTCACCACCGGTGGGGTCTCAAGAGACCCAGTACTTC. Translated, it gives CASSPPVGSQETQYF.

The chain has TRBV21-1 and TRBJ1-5; TRBD1 is taken as the D call from the table, unchecked against the DNA. TRBV21-1 has pseudogene status. This CDR3 spans 18 amino acids. In nucleotides, the CDR3 is TGTGCCAGCAGCAAAGGCCACAGGGCGAGGGGCAGCAATCAGCCCCAGCATTTT. Protein sequence: CASSKGHRARGSNQPQHF.

This chain joins TRBV6-1 and TRBJ2-3, with 10 bases lining up with TRBD1. CDR1 is MNHNS, CDR2 SASEGT, per germline. The V segment lost 2 bases and the J segment 4 bases; nucleotides outside the gene matches: 6. The CDR3 has 16 amino acids. CDR3 in amino acids: CASSEQVGTGADTQYF. CDR3 DNA: TGTGCCAGCAGTGAACAGGTGGGGACAGGGGCAGATACGCAGTATTTT.

The chain couples TRBV7-9 to TRBJ2-3; D is ambiguous. Germline CDR1 reads SEHNR; CDR2 reads FQNEAQ (reference sequence). The V and J ends lost 7 bases and 6 bases respectively, with 14 bases between them. This CDR3 comprises 13 residues. The CDR3 is CASTTLPRDTQYF. DNA of the CDR3: TGTGCCAGCACCACGTTGCCCCGGGATACGCAGTATTTT.

This clone was seen just once. The chain carries TRBV4-1 and TRBJ2-2, with TRBD2 as a possible D gene (5 bases). Between the trimmed V and J ends, which lost 6 bases and 1 base, there was a span of 15 bases. The length of the CDR3 is 16 residues. The V gene's germline CDR1 is MGHRA and CDR2 YSYEKL. The DNA for the CDR3 is TGCGCCAGCAGTGGAGGCTCCGTGGGGAACACCGGGGAGCTGTTTTTT. Translating gives CASSGGSVGNTGELFF.

V usage is TRBV7-2 and J usage is TRBJ1-4; possibly TRBD1 for D (5 bases). The ends were cut back, 5 bases at V and 5 bases at J, with 12 bases in the middle. Germline V gives CDR1 SGHTA, CDR2 FQGNSA. The CDR3 consists of 14 residues. The CDR3 here is CASSPDRGNEKLFF. CDR3 nucleotides: TGTGCCAGCAGCCCCGACAGAGGGAATGAAAAACTGTTTTTT.

The V and J genes are TRBV4-1 and TRBJ2-7; 12 nucleotides match TRBD1. In germline, CDR1 is MGHRA, CDR2 YSYEKL. V trimming: 2 bases; J trimming: 6 bases; junction bases outside the gene matches: 5. The CDR3 loop spans 15 amino acids. CDR3 sequence (DNA): TGCGCCAGCAGCCAACCGGGACAGGGGGCGTCCGAGCAGTACTTC. Its protein is CASSQPGQGASEQYF.

The gene calls are TRBV6-6 and TRBJ1-3, with D uncertain. V lost 7 bases and J lost 2, with 9 bases in between. The CDR3 is made up of 13 amino acids. Germline V lookup: CDR1 MNHNY, CDR2 SVGAGI (reference sequence). CDR3 residues: CASTRDPGNTIYF. The CDR3 nucleotides read TGTGCCAGCACTCGAGACCCTGGAAACACCATATATTTT.

V usage is TRBV7-2 and J usage is TRBJ2-1; no clear D gene. The length of the CDR3 is 12 residues. V was shortened by 8 bases and J by 3 bases, with 8 bases between the two germline ends. The germline gives CDR1 SGHTA, CDR2 FQGNSA. CDR3 DNA sequence: TGTGCCAGCCTCTCGTACTACAATGAGCAGTTCTTC. It specifies CASLSYYNEQFF. The full variable domain, rest sourced from reference TRBV7-2 and TRBJ2-1, is GAGVSQSPSNKVTEKGKDVELRCDPISGHTALYWYRQSLGQGLEFLIYFQGNSAPDKSGLPSDRFSAERTGGSVSTLTIQRTQQEDSAVYLCASLSYYNEQFFGPGTRLTVL.

This clone came up once. The V gene is TRBV18, the J gene TRBJ1-4; D unresolved. The CDR3 sequence is 15 residues long. The V gene's germline CDR1 is KGHSH and CDR2 LQKENI. The germline V and J ends were trimmed by 4 bases and 5 bases, with 14 bases remaining between them. The CDR3 reads CASSRLSRENEKLFF. The CDR3 DNA reads as TGTGCCAGCTCACGCCTAAGCCGCGAGAATGAAAAACTGTTTTTT.

V and J are TRBV7-9 and TRBJ1-1; the match to TRBD1 covers 7 bases. The germline CDR1 and CDR2 sequences are SEHNR and FQNEAQ (reference sequence). The V segment lost 4 bases and the J segment 1 base; nucleotides outside the gene matches: 6. The CDR3 spans 15 residues. The DNA of the CDR3 is TGTGCCAGCAGCTCCTACAGGGGACCGAACACTGAAGCTTTCTTT. Translating it yields CASSSYRGPNTEAFF. The whole variable domain, remainder taken from reference TRBV7-9 and TRBJ1-1, is DTGVSQNPRHKITKRGQNVTFRCDPISEHNRLYWYRQTLGQGPEFLTYFQNEAQLEKSRLLSDRFSAERPKGSFSTLEIQRTEQGDSAMYLCASSSYRGPNTEAFFGQGTRLTVV.

This sequence joins TRBV10-2 and TRBJ2-3; the D is unclear. This CDR3 is 13 amino acids long. With 6 bases removed from V and 2 bases from J, the gap between germline ends came to 9 bases. Germline V lookup: CDR1 WSHSY, CDR2 SAAADI. The CDR3 DNA reads as TGCGCCAGCAGCAACGGAGACACAGATACGCAGTATTTT. Translation gives CASSNGDTDTQYF.

This chain connects TRBV4-1 to TRBJ2-7; D remains unclear. Germline CDR1 reads MGHRA; CDR2 reads YSYEKL. Trimming took off 1 base at V and 4 bases at J, with 17 bases between the two ends. This CDR3 region has 16 residues. The CDR3 region is CASSQGTAEHFYEQYF. CDR3 nucleotide sequence: TGCGCCAGCAGCCAAGGTACGGCAGAGCATTTTTACGAGCAGTACTTC.

The V gene is TRBV5-1, the J gene TRBJ2-5, with D maybe TRBD2 (6 bases). Between the trimmed V and J ends, which lost 7 bases and 4 bases, there was a span of 23 bases. Germline V CDR1 and CDR2: SGHRS, YFSETQ. There are 16 residues in the CDR3. The CDR3 protein is CASAPGVGGGRETQYF. CDR3 nucleotide sequence: TGCGCCAGCGCCCCAGGAGTGGGAGGAGGCCGAGAGACCCAGTACTTC.

This sequence joins TRBV6-6 and TRBJ1-5; 7 bases match TRBD1. V was clipped by 6 bases and J by 0 bases; unmatched bases: 5. CDR1 MNHNY and CDR2 SVGAGI come from the germline V gene (reference sequence). The CDR3 contains 15 residues. The CDR3 spells CASSRTGDSNQPQHF. CDR3 sequence (DNA): TGTGCCAGCAGCAGGACAGGCGATAGCAATCAGCCCCAGCATTTT.

The chain joins TRBV2 to TRBJ2-7, with 11 nucleotides matching TRBD2. V lost 3 bases, J lost 3 bases, and 4 bases stayed unmatched. This CDR3 has 15 residues. Per germline, CDR1 SNHLY and CDR2 FYNNEI. CDR3 in DNA: TGTGCCAGCAGTGAGCAACTAGCGGGAGTCTACGAGCAGTACTTC. Amino acid sequence: CASSEQLAGVYEQYF.

The chain employs TRBV6-6 and TRBJ2-7, with D possibly TRBD1 on 6 matching bases. The CDR3 contains 16 residues. Germline-derived CDR1 and CDR2 are MNHNY and SVGAGI (reference sequence). V shed 9 bases and J shed 2 bases, with 23 bases lying between them. The CDR3 reads CARDSSATLQAYEQYF. The DNA for the CDR3 is TGTGCCAGGGACAGTTCCGCAACCTTACAAGCCTACGAGCAGTACTTC.